These 27 T cell receptor beta chains originate from one sample sequenced in a study of blood T cell repertoires in COVID-19. Assay used: immunoSEQ multiplex PCR; TCRdb lists only in-frame clones, some missing. The sample gives some 380,000 clones, nearly 90% of which show up once; about 6.8% is in the top ten. The sample was peripheral blood. Every receptor here comes from a man aged 18 to 35 with active or convalescent COVID-19.

This chain joins TRBV5-8 and TRBJ2-2, with a weak D call TRBD2 (6 bases). V lost 4 bases to trimming and J lost 10 bases, with 23 bases between them. CDR1 is SGHTS and CDR2 is YDEGEE in the germline V gene. The CDR3 consists of 16 residues. The CDR3 coding sequence is TGTGCCAGCAGCGGAAGAGCTCCCAATCTAGCGCCGGAGCTGTTTTTT. Protein sequence: CASSGRAPNLAPELFF.

The V call is TRBV6-6, the J call TRBJ2-1; 9 bases fit TRBD2. J lost 6 bases, V lost 0 bases, and 3 bases had no gene match. Germline assignment: CDR1 MNHNY and CDR2 SVGAGI (reference sequence). CDR3 length: 15 amino acids. CDR3 bases: TGTGCCAGCAGTTACTCGACAGCGGGAGGCAATGAGCAGTTCTTC. Encoded protein: CASSYSTAGGNEQFF.

The chain employs TRBV5-1 and TRBJ2-1, with 10 bases fitting TRBD2. This CDR3 is 15 amino acids long. Germline lookup yields CDR1 SGHRS and CDR2 YFSETQ. Trimming cost V 0 bases and J 8 bases; bases outside gene matches: 5. The CDR3 spells CASSLASGGVDEQFF. The CDR3 nucleotides read TGCGCCAGCAGCTTGGCCAGCGGGGGGGTTGATGAGCAGTTCTTC.

The chain joins TRBV7-6 to TRBJ1-1; D ambiguous. The length of the CDR3 is 11 residues. Per germline, CDR1 SGHVS and CDR2 FNYEAQ. V lost 3 bases to trimming and J lost 7 bases, with 6 bases between them. CDR3 residues: CASSFSDEAFF. The CDR3 nucleotides read TGTGCCAGCAGCTTTTCAGATGAAGCTTTCTTT.

The chain's CDR3 is CASSYGQGTNEQFF. CDR3 nucleotides: TGCGCCAGCAGCTACGGACAGGGAACGAATGAGCAGTTCTTC. The chain links TRBV5-1 to TRBJ2-1, with 8 bases that match TRBD1. V lost 3 bases, J lost 7 bases, and 6 bases stayed unmatched. Per the germline V gene, CDR1 is SGHRS and CDR2 is YFSETQ. The CDR3 runs 14 residues.

The rearrangement uses TRBV12-3 or TRBV12-4 and TRBJ2-1; perhaps TRBD1 as D (6 bases). Deletions cut 5 bases from V and 12 bases from J, with 11 bases between. CDR3 length: 11 amino acids. The CDR3 DNA is TGTGCCAGCAGTCCGGGACACCGGCAGTTCTTC. Residues: CASSPGHRQFF.

On this clone: Sequence at one end of the junction differs from germline and may be a read error. The rearrangement joins TRBV4-1 to TRBJ2-1; 12 bases align to TRBD2. The CDR3 spans 16 residues. Germline CDR1 and CDR2: MGHRA and YSYEKL. The DNA of the CDR3 is TGCGCCAGCAGGCAAGCTAGCGGGGGGGCCGGGAATGAGCAGTTCTTC. Amino acid sequence: CASRQASGGAGNEQFF.

This sequence joins TRBV28 and TRBJ2-7; TRBD2 aligns across 12 bases. The CDR3 extends over 15 amino acids. Germline V CDR1 and CDR2: MDHEN, SYDVKM. V was pared by 1 base and J by 7 bases, with 5 bases of the junction left unmatched. The chain's CDR3 is CASSLFASGREEQYF. Written as DNA, the CDR3 is TGTGCCAGCAGTTTATTTGCTAGCGGGAGGGAAGAGCAGTACTTC.

V is TRBV7-6 and J is TRBJ2-2; D remains ambiguous. CDR1 and CDR2 (germline): SGHVS, FNYEAQ. Trimming took 5 bases from V and 6 from J, leaving 10 bases between them. The CDR3 has 13 residues. CDR3 loop: CASSVVAPGELFF. CDR3 DNA: TGTGCCAGCAGCGTAGTCGCGCCCGGGGAGCTGTTTTTT.

The chain recombines TRBV7-9 with TRBJ2-4; D remains ambiguous. The V gene's germline CDR1 is SEHNR and CDR2 FQNEAQ (reference sequence). V lost 1 base, J lost 6 bases, and 10 bases lay in between. The length of the CDR3 is 14 residues. CDR3 DNA: TGTGCCAGCAGCTTAGAACCCTCCAGAAACATTCAGTACTTC. Residues: CASSLEPSRNIQYF.

J is TRBJ2-1 and V is TRBV9, with TRBD2 as a possible D gene (5 bases). The CDR3 spans 16 residues. Trimming removed 4 bases from V and 2 bases from J, with 16 bases in between. Per germline, CDR1 SGDLS and CDR2 YYNGEE. This CDR3 is CASSPRVTGTYNEQFF. The CDR3 bases are TGTGCCAGCAGCCCAAGGGTTACGGGAACCTACAATGAGCAGTTCTTC.

This clone showed up just once. The genes are TRBV4-1 and TRBJ2-1; D is unclear. Per the germline V gene, CDR1 is MGHRA and CDR2 is YSYEKL. V lost 0 bases, J lost 3 bases, and 12 bases lay in between. The CDR3 covers 16 residues. The CDR3 sequence is CASSQDRDWIYNEQFF. CDR3 nucleotides: TGCGCCAGCAGCCAAGATCGCGACTGGATCTACAATGAGCAGTTCTTC.

The V call is TRBV24-1, the J call TRBJ2-2; D is perhaps TRBD2 (5 bases). V was cut by 3 bases and J by 3 bases, with 10 bases left in between. This CDR3 has 15 amino acids. Germline assignment: CDR1 KGHDR and CDR2 SFDVKD. CDR3 sequence reads: CATSDTRVDTGELFF. Written as DNA, the CDR3 is TGTGCCACCAGTGATACGAGGGTAGACACCGGGGAGCTGTTTTTT.

This sequence joins TRBV6-5 and TRBJ1-5; 9 nucleotides line up with TRBD1. CDR1 is MNHEY and CDR2 is SVGAGI in the germline V gene. The CDR3 is made up of 14 amino acids. The J segment lost 4 bases and the V segment lost 5 bases, leaving 3 bases of the junction unmatched. The CDR3 loop is CASSRDRENQPQHF. Written as DNA, the CDR3 is TGTGCCAGCAGTCGGGACAGGGAAAATCAGCCCCAGCATTTT.

The gene calls are TRBV24-1 and TRBJ2-1; 8 nucleotides agree with TRBD2. Germline-derived CDR1 and CDR2 are KGHDR and SFDVKD. The J segment lost 5 bases and the V segment lost 1 base, leaving 9 bases of the junction unmatched. This CDR3 region has 17 residues. CDR3 sequence: CATSDLNGGAQNNEQFF. The CDR3 DNA is TGTGCCACCAGTGATTTAAACGGGGGGGCCCAGAACAATGAGCAGTTCTTC.

The chain is built from TRBV11-2 and TRBJ1-1; 7 nucleotides align to TRBD1. Trimming cost V 7 bases and J 1 base; bases outside gene matches: 6. Germline values: CDR1 SGHAT, CDR2 FQNNGV. CDR3 length: 14 residues. CDR3: CASKRTGQNTEAFF. Here the CDR3 DNA reads TGTGCCAGCAAGCGGACAGGTCAGAACACTGAAGCTTTCTTT.

This clone showed up just once. The chain employs TRBV27 and TRBJ1-5, with 7 bases fitting TRBD1. The V gene end was trimmed by 10 bases and the J gene end by 6 bases; junction bases not matched to a gene: 9. The CDR3 has 13 residues. Germline CDR1 and CDR2: MNHEY and SMNVEV (reference sequence). The CDR3 coding sequence is TGTGCCACCGTTGACAGGGACGGTCAGCCCCAGCATTTT. This codes for CATVDRDGQPQHF.

The genes are TRBV19 and TRBJ2-7, with 9 positions matching TRBD2. V shed 4 bases, J shed 6 bases, and the junction held 10 bases outside the gene matches. Germline V lookup: CDR1 LNHDA, CDR2 SQIVND (reference sequence). The CDR3 is 15 residues long. The CDR3 region is CASSTGAGGRAEQYF. The DNA of the CDR3 is TGTGCCAGTAGTACGGGAGCGGGGGGCCGCGCCGAGCAGTACTTC. Variable domain in full (rest from reference TRBV19 and TRBJ2-7): DGGITQSPKYLFRKEGQNVTLSCEQNLNHDAMYWYRQDPGQGLRLIYYSQIVNDFQKGDIAEGYSVSREKKESFPLTVTSAQKNPTAFYLCASSTGAGGRAEQYFGPGTRLTVT.

The chain couples TRBV18 to TRBJ2-3, with D perhaps TRBD1 (5 bases). Trimming pared 2 bases from V and 5 bases from J, leaving 8 bases between. CDR3 length equals 13 residues. Germline values: CDR1 KGHSH, CDR2 LQKENI. CDR3 loop: CASSPFRVDTQYF. Here the CDR3 DNA reads TGTGCCAGCTCACCATTCAGGGTAGATACGCAGTATTTT.

This clone was seen a few times. The V gene is TRBV13, the J gene TRBJ2-7, with D maybe TRBD1 (6 bases). Germline CDR1 is PRHDT and CDR2 is FYEKMQ (reference sequence). The V end was cut by 3 bases, the J end by 3 bases, with 9 bases between. The CDR3 is 13 amino acids. CDR3 sequence reads: CASSFRDNYEQYF. DNA for the CDR3: TGTGCCAGCAGCTTCCGGGACAACTACGAGCAGTACTTC.

This clone was counted once. This chain links TRBV4-1 with TRBJ2-7; 14 bases fit TRBD2. The ends lost 2 bases at V and 7 bases at J; junction bases unmatched: 10. Per the germline V gene, CDR1 is MGHRA and CDR2 is YSYEKL. There are 17 residues in the CDR3. Here the CDR3 reads CASSQRPGLAGAEEQYF. DNA for the CDR3: TGCGCCAGCAGCCAACGACCGGGACTAGCGGGAGCGGAGGAGCAGTACTTC.

The chain joins TRBV4-2 to TRBJ1-1; no definite D call. The CDR3 consists of 17 residues. V lost 4 bases and J lost 0, with 18 bases in between. Germline CDR1 is LGHNA and CDR2 is YNFKEQ. DNA of the CDR3: TGTGCCAGCAGCCTTGCGGGCCCCTCAGAAGTGAACACTGAAGCTTTCTTT. Residues: CASSLAGPSEVNTEAFF.

The genes are TRBV6-5 and TRBJ2-5; 10 nucleotides agree with TRBD1. Per the germline V gene, CDR1 is MNHEY and CDR2 is SVGAGI. CDR3 length: 16 amino acids. After removal of 0 bases from V and 5 bases from J, the junction contained 6 bases not matched to a gene. CDR3: CASSYSGTGVRETQYF. Written as DNA, the CDR3 is TGTGCCAGCAGTTACTCCGGGACAGGGGTGCGGGAGACCCAGTACTTC.

The CDR3 bases are TGTGCCTGGGGGTCCGAGTACACTGAAGCTTTCTTT. Translation: CAWGSEYTEAFF. The chain joins TRBV30 to TRBJ1-1; D remains unclear. The CDR3 extends over 12 amino acids. Trimming shortened V by 5 bases and J by 3 bases, and 10 bases separated the two germline ends. From germline, CDR1 is GTSNPN and CDR2 SVGIG (reference sequence).

This chain joins TRBV30 and TRBJ2-2; 9 bases are a match to TRBD1. V trimming: 1 base; J trimming: 7 bases; junction bases outside the gene matches: 7. The CDR3 sequence is 15 residues long. Germline loops: CDR1 GTSNPN, CDR2 SVGIG (reference sequence). The CDR3 spells CAWSADRGLIGELFF. The CDR3, as DNA: TGTGCCTGGAGTGCGGACAGGGGTTTAATCGGGGAGCTGTTTTTT.

The genes are TRBV28 and TRBJ2-2; 8 bases match TRBD1. After removal of 4 bases from V and 3 bases from J, the junction contained 4 bases not matched to a gene. Germline values: CDR1 MDHEN, CDR2 SYDVKM. The CDR3 runs to 15 residues. The CDR3 reads CASSSDRVHTGELFF. CDR3 DNA: TGTGCCAGCAGTTCGGACAGGGTCCACACCGGGGAGCTGTTTTTT.

This clone turned up a few times. The chain uses TRBV6-5 and TRBJ1-6; 7 bases align to TRBD1. The CDR3 covers 14 residues. J was trimmed by 3 bases and V by 6 bases; bases with no gene match: 2. Germline lookup yields CDR1 MNHEY and CDR2 SVGAGI. The CDR3 here is CASRRDSYNSPLHF. The CDR3 nucleotides are TGTGCCAGCAGGCGGGACAGCTATAATTCACCCCTCCACTTT.